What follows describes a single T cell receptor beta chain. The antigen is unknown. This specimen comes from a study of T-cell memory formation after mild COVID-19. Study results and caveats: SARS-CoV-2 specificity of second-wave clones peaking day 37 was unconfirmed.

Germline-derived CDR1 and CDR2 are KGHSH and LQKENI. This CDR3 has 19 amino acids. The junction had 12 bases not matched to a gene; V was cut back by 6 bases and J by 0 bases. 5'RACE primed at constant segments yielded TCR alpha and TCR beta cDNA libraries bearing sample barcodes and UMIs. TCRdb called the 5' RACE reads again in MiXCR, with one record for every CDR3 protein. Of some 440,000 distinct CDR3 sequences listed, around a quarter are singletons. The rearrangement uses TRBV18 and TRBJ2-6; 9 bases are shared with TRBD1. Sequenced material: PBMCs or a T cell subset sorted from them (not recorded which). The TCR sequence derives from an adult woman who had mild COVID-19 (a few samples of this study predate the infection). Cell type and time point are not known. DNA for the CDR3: TGTGCCAGCTCGCCTTCCGGGACAGGGCCCCTCTCTGGGGCCAACGTCCTGACTTTC. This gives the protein CASSPSGTGPLSGANVLTF.